This T cell receptor beta chain appears in the sequencing data of a study of shared clonotypes between healthy human individuals. Here immunoSEQ multiplex PCR was the method, and the copy in TCRdb shows in-frame clones only, minus some. The sample gives some 1,900,000 clones, roughly 95% of which show up once; roughly 1.2% is in the top ten. Naive CD8 cells comprised CD45RO-negative, CCR7-positively selected cells, excluding terminally differentiated effector memory CD45RA+ cells. General study results and limits: The study found lower generation probabilities in non-shared clonotypes than in those shared by all four donors. Investigators expected sequencing depth to affect clonotype sharing among donors. Roughly 5% of naive CD4 clonotypes were shared across a few donors.

The CDR3 spans 16 residues. V was shortened by 0 bases and J by 5 bases, with 16 bases between the two germline ends. Per germline, CDR1 LGHNA and CDR2 YSLEER. Of note for this clone: What it recognizes is unknown.

Sequencing was carried out using naive CD8+ T cells sorted from blood. This receptor was taken from a man aged 18 to 29 in good health. This chain links TRBV4-3 with TRBJ1-2, with D perhaps TRBD1 (6 bases). CDR3 sequence (DNA): TGCGCCAGCAGCCAAGATGTACGGGACATGGGATATGGCTACACCTTC. This sequence encodes CASSQDVRDMGYGYTF.